The clone carrying this T cell receptor beta chain has more than one count but fewer than ten. The antigen remains undetermined. This specimen belongs to a study of CD8 T cells in ankylosing spondylitis. Findings of the study overall: Researchers reportedly found disease-linked clones significantly enriched in matched ankylosing spondylitis synovial fluid.

The V gene lost 0 bases and the J gene lost 4 bases, with 12 bases spanning the gap. This CDR3 region has 16 residues. Germline assignment: CDR1 MGHRA and CDR2 YSYEKL. Making use of molecular barcodes, quantitative 5'-RACE generated TCR beta libraries. TCRdb re-derived calls from the 5' RACE reads in MiXCR, one entry per CDR3 protein. The table shows about 360,000 distinct CDR3 sequences, with roughly 22% occurring only once. Material for sequencing was blood, either unsorted or a sorted T cell fraction (not recorded which). The clonotype originates from a male donor with ankylosing spondylitis or in good health (not recorded which). The V call is TRBV4-1, the J call TRBJ1-4, with a possible D match to TRBD1 (6 bases). CDR3 protein: CASSQDLWTDNEKLFF. The CDR3 bases are TGCGCCAGCAGCCAAGATTTATGGACAGATAATGAAAAACTGTTTTTT.